Listed below are T cell receptor beta chains from one sample, sequenced in a study of STAT5B mutations in CD4+ large granular lymphocyte leukemia. Method: immunoSEQ multiplex PCR; TCRdb's copy keeps in-frame clones and lacks some. The data contain roughly 32,000 clones, roughly 77% of them singletons. Sequences were obtained from CD4+ T cells from blood buffy coats. The receptor source for this set is a human donor in good health. CDR3s include the opening cysteine and the closing phenylalanine or tryptophan. The D gene is left open where the match is weak. Where a row states a size, it is once, few, many or the class of an expanded clone; other rows omit it.

D | length | size | J | V | DNA | CDR3
. | 13 | . | TRBJ1-6 | TRBV4-1 | TGCGCCAGCAGCCAAGAACGGAATTCACCCCTCCACTTT | CASSQERNSPLHF
. | 15 | . | TRBJ2-5 | TRBV5-1 | TGCGCCAGCAGCTTGGGGGGGGCCCACCAAGAGACCCAGTACTTC | CASSLGGAHQETQYF
. | 14 | . | TRBJ1-5 | TRBV5-4 | TGTGCCAGCAGCCTAGGGGGAATTGGGCAGCCCCAGCATTTT | CASSLGGIGQPQHF
. | 15 | . | TRBJ1-1 | TRBV6-6 | TGTGCCAGCAGCCTAGGCGACCACGGGAACACTGAAGCTTTCTTT | CASSLGDHGNTEAFF
. | 12 | . | TRBJ2-7 | TRBV6-5 | TGTGCCAGCAGTTATAGTACCGGCGAGCAGTACTTC | CASSYSTGEQYF
TRBD1 | 14 | . | TRBJ2-7 | TRBV7-2 | TGTGCCAGCAGCTTTGGACAGGGGGCGCGTGAGCAGTACTTC | CASSFGQGAREQYF
. | 13 | . | TRBJ2-3 | TRBV4-2 | TGTGCCAGCAGCCAGGGGTCAAAGGATACGCAGTATTTT | CASSQGSKDTQYF
TRBD2 | 14 | . | TRBJ2-1 | TRBV10-2 | TGCGCCATTTCTAGCGGGACCTCCTACAATGAGCAGTTCTTC | CAISSGTSYNEQFF
. | 12 | . | TRBJ2-5 | TRBV28 | TGTGCCAGCACCAGCCGGCGAGAGACCCAGTACTTC | CASTSRRETQYF
TRBD2 | 14 | few | TRBJ2-5 | TRBV28 | TGTGCCAGCAGTTCATCTAGCGGGAGAGGGACCCAGTACTTC | CASSSSSGRGTQYF
TRBD2 | 16 | . | TRBJ2-2 | TRBV6-6 | TGTGCCAGCAGTGGATCCGGGACTAGCGGGACCGGGGAGCTGTTTTTT | CASSGSGTSGTGELFF
. | 14 | few | TRBJ1-1 | TRBV6-1 | TGTGCCAGCAGTCCACTCCAGGAGAACACTGAAGCTTTCTTT | CASSPLQENTEAFF
. | 14 | few | TRBJ1-5 | TRBV7-9 | TGTGCCAGCAGCTCACAGGGTGAGGGTCAGCCCCAGCATTTT | CASSSQGEGQPQHF
. | 14 | once | TRBJ2-7 | TRBV2 | TGTGCCAGCACACCTGGGGCGGGACCCTACGAGCAGTACTTC | CASTPGAGPYEQYF
. | 15 | few | TRBJ1-4 | TRBV9 | TGTGCCAGCAGCGTAGATGCGGGGGGTGGTGAAAAACTGTTTTTT | CASSVDAGGGEKLFF
TRBD1 | 14 | . | TRBJ1-1 | TRBV5-1 | TGCGCCAGCAGCGTGGGACAGCCGAACACTGAAGCTTTCTTT | CASSVGQPNTEAFF
. | 14 | . | TRBJ2-5 | TRBV7-9 | TGTGCCAGCAGCTTAGGGGGGGCGCGGGAGACCCAGTACTTC | CASSLGGARETQYF
TRBD2 | 16 | . | TRBJ2-3 | TRBV2 | TGTGCCAGCAGTTCGCCTAGCGGGGCCCCCACAGATACGCAGTATTTT | CASSSPSGAPTDTQYF
TRBD1 | 14 | . | TRBJ1-4 | TRBV5-1 | TGCGCCAGCAGCTTCGACAGGGAGCGTGAAAAACTGTTTTTT | CASSFDREREKLFF
TRBD1 | 15 | . | TRBJ1-4 | TRBV2 | TGTGCCAGCAGAGCCAGGGGGCTGGCTAATGAAAAACTGTTTTTT | CASRARGLANEKLFF
. | 11 | once | TRBJ2-1 | TRBV5-1 | TGCGCCAGCAGCTGGAACAATGAGCAGTTCTTC | CASSWNNEQFF
. | 16 | . | TRBJ1-3 | TRBV4-2 | TGTGCCAGCAGCCAAAAGGGTTTCCCCTCTGGAAACACCATATATTTT | CASSQKGFPSGNTIYF
. | 15 | . | TRBJ1-5 | TRBV2 | TGTGCCAGCAGTCACAGGGTCCAGCCCAATCAGCCCCAGCATTTT | CASSHRVQPNQPQHF
TRBD2 | 15 | . | TRBJ2-7 | TRBV7-9 | TGTGCCAGCAGCGCCCGGGACTATCACTCCTACGAGCAGTACTTC | CASSARDYHSYEQYF
. | 15 | . | TRBJ2-7 | TRBV2 | TGTGCCAGCAATCTAAGAGGGGGGGCTCCCTACGAGCAGTACTTC | CASNLRGGAPYEQYF
TRBD1 | 16 | . | TRBJ1-6 | TRBV11-2 | TGTGCCAGCAGTCGGGACAGGGGTATCAATAATTCACCCCTCCACTTT | CASSRDRGINNSPLHF
TRBD1 | 13 | . | TRBJ2-2 | TRBV12-5 | TGTGCTAGTGAGGCAGGGGGAACCGGGGAGCTGTTTTTT | CASEAGGTGELFF
. | 15 | once | TRBJ2-1 | TRBV7-9 | TGTGCCAGCAGCTTAGATGGAGGGACCTACAATGAGCAGTTCTTC | CASSLDGGTYNEQFF
. | 15 | . | TRBJ1-1 | TRBV18 | TGTGCCAGCTCACCCCCGGCAGCCCCTAACACTGAAGCTTTCTTT | CASSPPAAPNTEAFF
TRBD1 | 12 | . | TRBJ1-2 | TRBV30 | TGTGCCTGGAGAGAGGGGGCCTATGGCTACACCTTC | CAWREGAYGYTF
. | 12 | . | TRBJ2-7 | TRBV28 | TGTGCCAGCAAAGCAGCGGTCTACGAGCAGTACTTC | CASKAAVYEQYF
. | 17 | . | TRBJ1-3 | TRBV5-1 | TGCGCCAGCAGCTTGATGGGTCAGACCAGCTCTGGAAACACCATATATTTT | CASSLMGQTSSGNTIYF
. | 14 | . | TRBJ2-7 | TRBV11-2 | TGTGCCAGCAGCTTAGGTCGGATGACCTACGAGCAGTACTTC | CASSLGRMTYEQYF
. | 14 | few | TRBJ1-2 | TRBV5-6 | TGTGCCAGCAGCTCCACAGCTTTGAACTATGGCTACACCTTC | CASSSTALNYGYTF
. | 13 | once | TRBJ2-7 | TRBV9 | TGTGCCAGCAGCGTAGCAGTTTGGGGCGAGCAGTACTTC | CASSVAVWGEQYF
. | 13 | once | TRBJ1-2 | TRBV6-1 | TGTGCCAGCAGGGGGTTAGGGCGAAGCGGCTACACCTTC | CASRGLGRSGYTF
. | 13 | . | TRBJ1-4 | TRBV10-3 | TGTGCCACTTCAGGGCCTCTTAATGAAAAACTGTTTTTT | CATSGPLNEKLFF
. | 15 | . | TRBJ1-5 | TRBV18 | TGTGCCAGCTCACCCACAGGGAATCGCAATCAGCCCCAGCATTTT | CASSPTGNRNQPQHF
TRBD2 | 16 | . | TRBJ2-3 | TRBV4-3 | TGCGCCAGCAGCCAAGATCTAGCGGGGGGAGCAGATACGCAGTATTTT | CASSQDLAGGADTQYF
. | 14 | once | TRBJ2-1 | TRBV7-9 | TGTGCCACGCAGGAGAGACAGGAATACAATGAGCAGTTCTTC | CATQERQEYNEQFF
. | 13 | . | TRBJ1-2 | TRBV11-2 | TGTGCCAGCAGCCGTCAGGGAATGGAAGGCTACACCTTC | CASSRQGMEGYTF
TRBD2 | 15 | . | TRBJ2-2 | TRBV5-6 | TGTGCCAGCAGCACGGGACTAGCGGGACCCGGGGAGCTGTTTTTT | CASSTGLAGPGELFF
TRBD2 | 14 | . | TRBJ2-1 | TRBV19 | TGTGCCAGTAGTTCCGGGAGGGGCTACAATGAGCAGTTCTTC | CASSSGRGYNEQFF
. | 14 | . | TRBJ1-4 | TRBV6-5 | TGTGCCAGCAGTCCGCGGAGACACTCAGAAAAACTGTTTTTT | CASSPRRHSEKLFF
. | 14 | . | TRBJ2-3 | TRBV5-8 | TGTGCCAGCAGCTTGGTTAGGTCGACAGATACGCAGTATTTT | CASSLVRSTDTQYF
. | 17 | few | TRBJ1-1 | TRBV2 | TGTGCCAGCAGCTACAATTTTCTAGGGGTCGGGGACACTGAAGCTTTCTTT | CASSYNFLGVGDTEAFF